This T cell receptor beta chain was documented in a study of CD8+ T cells in alopecia areata. Study-wide results and caveats: Possibly because of HLA-related factors, TCR sharing was less clear across patients than in mice.

Researchers took lesional scalp punch biopsies and peripheral blood from people who were alopecia areata patients. The sequencing template was cDNA reverse transcribed from extracted RNA. The data were produced by immunoSEQ multiplex PCR, yet TCRdb's version contains in-frame clones alone and is incomplete. The data hold about 120,000 clones, with more than 30% observed a single time. V shed 5 bases and J shed 2 bases, with 14 bases lying between them. The CDR3 totals 15 residues. CDR1 SGHRS and CDR2 YFSETQ come from the germline V gene. This clone has more than one count but fewer than ten. The antigen is unknown.

This chain links TRBV5-1 with TRBJ2-1, with a weak D call TRBD2 (6 bases). The sequence was obtained from a human donor with alopecia areata. Sequencing input: CD4+ T cells sorted from blood. CDR3: CASRYRRDPYNEQFF. For the CDR3, the DNA is TGCGCCAGCAGATATCGGCGGGACCCCTACAATGAGCAGTTCTTC.